This TCR beta chain was identified during a study of spatial heterogeneity in lung cancer. Findings of the study overall: Expanded alpha and beta TCR counts within tumors tracked tumor mutation counts.

This clonotype has a count of ten or more. Its target is unknown. Because this beta chain is a stray read in a library intended to capture alpha chains, its abundance should not be given much weight. TCRdb re-called the 5' RACE reads through MiXCR, storing one row per CDR3 protein. Among about 16,000 distinct CDR3 sequences listed, around 6.4% were seen once. As to time point: sample taken at primary tumor resection. V lost 5 bases to trimming and J lost 0 bases, with 9 bases between them. This CDR3 is 14 amino acids long. Germline assignment: CDR1 SGHAT and CDR2 FQNNGV. The sample consisted of lung tumor tissue, taken at surgery. The chain carries TRBV11-2 and TRBJ2-3; the D gene could be TRBD1 or TRBD2 (5 bases each). This receptor was taken from a female donor with early-stage non-small cell lung cancer. The CDR3 DNA is TGTGCCAGCAGCGTCAGGGACAGCACAGATACGCAGTATTTT. Its translation: CASSVRDSTDTQYF.